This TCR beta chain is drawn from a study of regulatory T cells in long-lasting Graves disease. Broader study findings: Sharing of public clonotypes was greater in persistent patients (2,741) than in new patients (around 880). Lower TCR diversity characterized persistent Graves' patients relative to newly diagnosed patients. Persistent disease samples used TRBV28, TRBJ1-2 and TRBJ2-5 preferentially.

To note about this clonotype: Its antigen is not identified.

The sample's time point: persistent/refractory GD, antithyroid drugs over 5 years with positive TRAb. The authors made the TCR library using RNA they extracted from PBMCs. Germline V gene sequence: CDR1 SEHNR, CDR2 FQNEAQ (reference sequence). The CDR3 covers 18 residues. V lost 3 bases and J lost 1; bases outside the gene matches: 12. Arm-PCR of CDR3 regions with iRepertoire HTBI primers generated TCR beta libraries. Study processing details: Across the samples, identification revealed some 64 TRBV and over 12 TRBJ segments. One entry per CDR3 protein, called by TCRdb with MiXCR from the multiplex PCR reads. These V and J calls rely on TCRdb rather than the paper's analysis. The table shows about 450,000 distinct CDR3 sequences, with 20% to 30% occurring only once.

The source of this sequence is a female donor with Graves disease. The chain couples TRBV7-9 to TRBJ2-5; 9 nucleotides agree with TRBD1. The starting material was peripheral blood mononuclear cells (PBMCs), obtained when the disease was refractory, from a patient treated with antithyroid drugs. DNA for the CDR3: TGTGCCAGCAGCTTTAGTACTCAGGACAGGGGTGCCCAAGAGACCCAGTACTTC. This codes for CASSFSTQDRGAQETQYF. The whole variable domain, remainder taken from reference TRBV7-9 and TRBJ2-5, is DTGVSQNPRHKITKRGQNVTFRCDPISEHNRLYWYRQTLGQGPEFLTYFQNEAQLEKSRLLSDRFSAERPKGSFSTLEIQRTEQGDSAMYLCASSFSTQDRGAQETQYFGPGTRLLVL.